This T cell receptor beta chain was identified during a study of blood T cell repertoires in COVID-19. Study-level information: PBMCs, B-cell-depleted T cells, or T cells provided the cDNA or gDNA that made up the material.

In the study's own analysis: Estimates of nucleated cell counts were drawn from the amplification of reference gene primers. TCRdb keeps only in-frame clones here, not all; method: immunoSEQ multiplex PCR. Clone size and V and J calls were adopted from that table, with D and trimming inferred from the DNA. The sample shows just under 350,000 clones, about 90% of them seen only once. The sequence was obtained from a woman between 18 and 29 years old who had recovered from COVID-19. Sequenced sample: peripheral blood.

The CDR3 sequence is CASSLGANEKLFF. For the CDR3, the DNA is TGTGCCAGCAGCTTGGGCGCTAATGAAAAACTGTTTTTT. J is TRBJ1-4 and V is TRBV5-5; D unclear. Germline assignment: CDR1 SGHKS and CDR2 YYEKEE (reference sequence). Trimming removed 0 bases from V and 3 bases from J, with 3 bases in between. The CDR3 length is 13 residues.